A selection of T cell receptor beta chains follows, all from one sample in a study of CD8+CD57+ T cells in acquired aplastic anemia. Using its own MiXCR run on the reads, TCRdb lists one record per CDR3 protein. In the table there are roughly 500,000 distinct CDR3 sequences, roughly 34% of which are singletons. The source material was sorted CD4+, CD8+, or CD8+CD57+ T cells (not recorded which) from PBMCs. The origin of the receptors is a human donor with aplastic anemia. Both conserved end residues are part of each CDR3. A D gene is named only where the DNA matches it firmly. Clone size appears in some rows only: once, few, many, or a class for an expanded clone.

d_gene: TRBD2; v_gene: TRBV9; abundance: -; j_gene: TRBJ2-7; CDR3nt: TGTGCCAGCAGCGGAGGACTAGCGGGAGACGAGCAGTACTTC; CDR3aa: CASSGGLAGDEQYF
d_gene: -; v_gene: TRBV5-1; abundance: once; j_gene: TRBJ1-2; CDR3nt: TGCGCCAGCAGCTTGGTGGGCACCAGCTATGGCTACACCTTC; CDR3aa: CASSLVGTSYGYTF
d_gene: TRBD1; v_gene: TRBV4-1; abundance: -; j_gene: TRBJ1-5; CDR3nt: TGCGCCAGCAGCCAAGAGGGACAGGGTGTCAATCAGCCCCAGCATTTT; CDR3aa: CASSQEGQGVNQPQHF
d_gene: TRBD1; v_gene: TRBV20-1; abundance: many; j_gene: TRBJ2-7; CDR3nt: TGCAGTGCTAGCGGGACAGGGACCTACGAGCAGTACTTC; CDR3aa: CSASGTGTYEQYF
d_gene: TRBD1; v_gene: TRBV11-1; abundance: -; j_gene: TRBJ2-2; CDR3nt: TGTGCCAGCAGCTTAGTAGGGGGCAAGTTCACCGGGGAGCTGTTTTTT; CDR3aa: CASSLVGGKFTGELFF
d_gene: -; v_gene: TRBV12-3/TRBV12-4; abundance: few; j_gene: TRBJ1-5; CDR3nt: TGTGCCAGCAGTTTAGCCAACAGACGGAATCAGCCCCAGCATTTT; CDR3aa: CASSLANRRNQPQHF
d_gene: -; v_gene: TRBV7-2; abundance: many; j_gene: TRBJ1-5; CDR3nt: TGTGCCAGCAGCTTAACGCCGTCAGGGTTGGGCAATCAGCCCCAGCATTTT; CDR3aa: CASSLTPSGLGNQPQHF
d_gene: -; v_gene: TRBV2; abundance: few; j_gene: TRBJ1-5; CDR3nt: TGTGCCAGCAGTCCCCTGACGGGAGGCAATCAGCCCCAGCATTTT; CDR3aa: CASSPLTGGNQPQHF
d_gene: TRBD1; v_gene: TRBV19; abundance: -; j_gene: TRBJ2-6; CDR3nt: TGTGCCAGTAGTGCAACCGGGACAGGGGGGCGGTTTGGGGCCAACGTCCTGACTTTC; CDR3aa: CASSATGTGGRFGANVLTF
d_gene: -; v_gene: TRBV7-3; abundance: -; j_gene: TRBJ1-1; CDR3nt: TGTGCCAGCAGGAACGGGACTAGCGGGGTTGGTGAGCAGTTCTTT; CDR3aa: CASRNGTSGVGEQFF
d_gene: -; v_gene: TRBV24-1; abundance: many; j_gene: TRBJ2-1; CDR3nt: TGTGCCACCAGTATAAGGGGTGACGAGCAGTTCTTC; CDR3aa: CATSIRGDEQFF
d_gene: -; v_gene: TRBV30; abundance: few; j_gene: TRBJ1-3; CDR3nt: TGTGCCTGGAGTAGGCTCGATTGGAAACAACCTGGAAACACCATATATTTT; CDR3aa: CAWSRLDWKQPGNTIYF
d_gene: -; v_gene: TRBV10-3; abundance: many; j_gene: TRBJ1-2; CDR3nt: TGTGCCATCAGCACTCCGGGAGCTTTTTCGACGGGCTATGGCTACACCTTC; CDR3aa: CAISTPGAFSTGYGYTF
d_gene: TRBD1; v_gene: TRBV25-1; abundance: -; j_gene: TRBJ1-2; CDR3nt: TGTGCCAGCAGTGAACCGGGGACAGGGTGGGGCTACACCTTC; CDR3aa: CASSEPGTGWGYTF
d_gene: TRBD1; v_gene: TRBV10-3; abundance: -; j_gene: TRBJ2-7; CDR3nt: TGTGCCATCAAACCTCCGGACAGGGTCCACGAGCAGTACTTC; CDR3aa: CAIKPPDRVHEQYF
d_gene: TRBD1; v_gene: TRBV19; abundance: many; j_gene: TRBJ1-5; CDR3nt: TGTGCCAGCACCAGGGCCGGGACAGGGAATAAGGAGCCCCAGCATTTT; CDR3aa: CASTRAGTGNKEPQHF
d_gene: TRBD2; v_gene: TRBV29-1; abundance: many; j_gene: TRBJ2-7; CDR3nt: TGCAGCGTCGCCGGGACTACCATTTGGGAGCAGTACTTC; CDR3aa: CSVAGTTIWEQYF
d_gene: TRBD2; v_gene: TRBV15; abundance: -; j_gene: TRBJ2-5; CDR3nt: TGTGCCACCAGCCCCGGGGGGGCAGGAGAGACCCAGTACTTC; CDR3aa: CATSPGGAGETQYF
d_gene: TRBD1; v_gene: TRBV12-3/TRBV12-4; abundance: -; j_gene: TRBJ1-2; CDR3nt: TGTGCCAGCAGTTTAGCGCTAACTGGGGACAGGGTTCGGGGCTACACCTTC; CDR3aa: CASSLALTGDRVRGYTF
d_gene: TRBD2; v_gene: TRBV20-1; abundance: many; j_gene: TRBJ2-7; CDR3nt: TGCAGTGCTAGATGGGAGGGGCGTTCCTACGAGCAGTACTTC; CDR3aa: CSARWEGRSYEQYF
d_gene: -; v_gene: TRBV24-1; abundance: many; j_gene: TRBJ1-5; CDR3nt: TGTGCCACCAGTGATTCTGGGCCTAGCAATCAGCCCCAGCATTTT; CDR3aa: CATSDSGPSNQPQHF
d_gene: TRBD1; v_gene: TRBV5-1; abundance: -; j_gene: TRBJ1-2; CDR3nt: TGCGCCAGCAGCTCGGACAGGGGTAATGTCTATGGCTACACCTTC; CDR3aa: CASSSDRGNVYGYTF
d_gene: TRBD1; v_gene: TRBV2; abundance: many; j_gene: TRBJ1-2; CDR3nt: TGTGCCAGCAGGGAGACAGGGGGTACGCGTGGCTACACCTTC; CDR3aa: CASRETGGTRGYTF
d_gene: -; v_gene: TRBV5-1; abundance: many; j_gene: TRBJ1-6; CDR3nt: TGCGCCAGCAGCTTGTACCGGGACTCAGCGGAGAATTCACCCCTCCACTTT; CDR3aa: CASSLYRDSAENSPLHF
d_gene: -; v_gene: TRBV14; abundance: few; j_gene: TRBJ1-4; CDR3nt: TGTGCCAGCAGCCAAACGAGGATATCTAATGAAAAACTGTTTTTT; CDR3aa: CASSQTRISNEKLFF
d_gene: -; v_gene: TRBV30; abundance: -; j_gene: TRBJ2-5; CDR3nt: TGTGCCTGGAGTAGGGGGGGGCTGGAGACCCAGTACTTC; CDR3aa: CAWSRGGLETQYF
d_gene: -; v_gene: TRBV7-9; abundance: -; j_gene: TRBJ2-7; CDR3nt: TGTGCCAGCAGCCCAGATGAATTTAGCGACAAGCAGTACTTC; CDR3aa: CASSPDEFSDKQYF
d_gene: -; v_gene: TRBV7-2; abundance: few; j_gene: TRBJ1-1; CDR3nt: TGTGCCAGCAGCTTATCTGTAGGGAACACTGAAGCTTTCTTT; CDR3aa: CASSLSVGNTEAFF
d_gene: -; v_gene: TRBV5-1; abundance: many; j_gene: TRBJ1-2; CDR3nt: TGCGCCAGCAGCTTGGTACCAAGGGGTGGCTATGGCTACACCTTC; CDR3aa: CASSLVPRGGYGYTF
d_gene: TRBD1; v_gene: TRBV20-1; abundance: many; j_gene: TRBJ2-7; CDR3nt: TGCAGTGCTAGAGGACAGGGAGCCTACGAGCAGTACTTC; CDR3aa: CSARGQGAYEQYF
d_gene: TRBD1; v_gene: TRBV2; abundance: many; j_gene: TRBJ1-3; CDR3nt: TGTGCCAGCATCCCCGAGGCAGGGGGAAGAAACACCATATATTTT; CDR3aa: CASIPEAGGRNTIYF
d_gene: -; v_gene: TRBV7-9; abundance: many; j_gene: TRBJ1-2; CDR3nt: TGTGCCAGCAGCTCCTCCTCCGGGGCCGGCTATGGCTACACCTTC; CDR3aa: CASSSSSGAGYGYTF
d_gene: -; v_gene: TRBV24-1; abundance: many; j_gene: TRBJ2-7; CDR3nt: TGTGCCACCAGTGATGCGCGGGGCGAGCAGTACTTC; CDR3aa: CATSDARGEQYF
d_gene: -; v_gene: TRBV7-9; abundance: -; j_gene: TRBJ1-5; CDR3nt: TGTGCCAGCAGCTCTGCAGGGGAACATCAGCCCCAGCATTTT; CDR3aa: CASSSAGEHQPQHF
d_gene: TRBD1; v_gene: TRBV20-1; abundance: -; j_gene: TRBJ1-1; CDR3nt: TGCAGTGCTGGATTGGACAGGGCGGACGTAGCTTTCTTT; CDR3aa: CSAGLDRADVAFF
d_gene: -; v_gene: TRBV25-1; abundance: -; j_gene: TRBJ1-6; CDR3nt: TGTGCCAGCAGTGAAACGGGGGCTGCTAGCTCACCCCTCCACTTT; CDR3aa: CASSETGAASSPLHF
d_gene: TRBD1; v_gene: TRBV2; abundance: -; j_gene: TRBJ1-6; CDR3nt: TGTGCCAGCAGTGAAGGGCAGGGGGGGTCACCCCTCCACTTT; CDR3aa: CASSEGQGGSPLHF